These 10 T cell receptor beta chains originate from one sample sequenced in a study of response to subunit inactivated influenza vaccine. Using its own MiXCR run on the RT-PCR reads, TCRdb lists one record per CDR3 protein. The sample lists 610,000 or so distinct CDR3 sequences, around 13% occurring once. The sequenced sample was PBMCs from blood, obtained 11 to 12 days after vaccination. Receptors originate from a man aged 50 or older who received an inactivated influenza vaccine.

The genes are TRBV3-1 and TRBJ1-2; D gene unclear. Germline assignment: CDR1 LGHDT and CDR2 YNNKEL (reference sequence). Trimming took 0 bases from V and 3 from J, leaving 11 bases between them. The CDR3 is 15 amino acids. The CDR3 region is CASSQDSGSYYGYTF. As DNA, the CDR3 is TGTGCCAGCAGCCAAGATAGTGGCAGCTACTATGGCTACACCTTC.

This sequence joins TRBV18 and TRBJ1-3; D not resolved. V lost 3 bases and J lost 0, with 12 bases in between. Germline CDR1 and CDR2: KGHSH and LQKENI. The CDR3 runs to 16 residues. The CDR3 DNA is TGTGCCAGCTCACCTCGGGTAGCACTCTCTGGAAACACCATATATTTT. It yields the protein CASSPRVALSGNTIYF. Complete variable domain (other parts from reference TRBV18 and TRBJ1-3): NAGVMQNPRHLVRRRGQEARLRCSPMKGHSHVYWYRQLPEEGLKFMVYLQKENIIDESGMPKERFSAEFPKEGPSILRIQQVVRGDSAAYFCASSPRVALSGNTIYFGEGSWLTVV.

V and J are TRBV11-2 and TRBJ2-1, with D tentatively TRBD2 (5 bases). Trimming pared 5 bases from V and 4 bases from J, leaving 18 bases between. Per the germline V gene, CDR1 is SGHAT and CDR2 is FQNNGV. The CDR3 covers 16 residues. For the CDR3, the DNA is TGTGCCAGCAGCCCCGGGGAGTTTGCTGATTACAATGAGCAGTTCTTC. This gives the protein CASSPGEFADYNEQFF.

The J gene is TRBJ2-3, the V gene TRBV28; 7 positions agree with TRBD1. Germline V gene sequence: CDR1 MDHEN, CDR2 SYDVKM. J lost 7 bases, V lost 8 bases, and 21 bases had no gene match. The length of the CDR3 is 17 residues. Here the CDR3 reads CASHPGMWGRGINTQYF. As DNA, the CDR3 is TGTGCCAGCCACCCGGGGATGTGGGGCAGGGGGATTAATACGCAGTATTTT.

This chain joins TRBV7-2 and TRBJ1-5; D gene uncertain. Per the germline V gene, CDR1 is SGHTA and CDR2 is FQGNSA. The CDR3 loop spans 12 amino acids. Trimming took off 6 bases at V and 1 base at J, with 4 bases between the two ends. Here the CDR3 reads CASRQSNQPQHF. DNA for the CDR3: TGTGCCAGCAGACAGAGCAATCAGCCCCAGCATTTT.

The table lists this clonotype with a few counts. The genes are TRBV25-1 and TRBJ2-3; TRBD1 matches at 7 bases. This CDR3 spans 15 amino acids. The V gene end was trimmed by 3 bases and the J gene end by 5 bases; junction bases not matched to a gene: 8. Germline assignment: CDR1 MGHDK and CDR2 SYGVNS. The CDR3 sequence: CASSDGTVRRDTQYF. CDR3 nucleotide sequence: TGTGCCAGCAGTGACGGGACAGTCCGGAGAGATACGCAGTATTTT.

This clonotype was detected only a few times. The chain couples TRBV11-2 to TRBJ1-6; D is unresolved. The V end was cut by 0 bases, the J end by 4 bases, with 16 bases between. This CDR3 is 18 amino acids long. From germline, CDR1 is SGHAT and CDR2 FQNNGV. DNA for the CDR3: TGTGCCAGCAGCTTAGAGAAAAGTGGGTCTCGGTATAATTCACCCCTCCACTTT. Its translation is CASSLEKSGSRYNSPLHF. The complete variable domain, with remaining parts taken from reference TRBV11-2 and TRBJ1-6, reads EAGVAQSPRYKIIEKRQSVAFWCNPISGHATLYWYQQILGQGPKLLIQFQNNGVVDDSQLPKDRFSAERLKGVDSTLKIQPAKLEDSAVYLCASSLEKSGSRYNSPLHFGNGTRLTVT.

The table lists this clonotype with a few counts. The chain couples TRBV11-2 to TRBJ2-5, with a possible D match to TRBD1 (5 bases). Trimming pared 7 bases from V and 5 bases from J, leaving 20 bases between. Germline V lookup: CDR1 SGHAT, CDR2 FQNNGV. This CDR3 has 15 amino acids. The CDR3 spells CASTLGQSKKETQYF. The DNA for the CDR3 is TGTGCCAGCACCCTGGGGCAGTCCAAGAAGGAGACCCAGTACTTC.

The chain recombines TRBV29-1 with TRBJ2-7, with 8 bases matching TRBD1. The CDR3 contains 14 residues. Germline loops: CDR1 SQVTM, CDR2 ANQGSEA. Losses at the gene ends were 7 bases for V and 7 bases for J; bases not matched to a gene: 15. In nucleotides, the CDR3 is TGCAGCGCCCAGTCAGGTCAGGGGGCAGGAGAGCAGTACTTC. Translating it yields CSAQSGQGAGEQYF.

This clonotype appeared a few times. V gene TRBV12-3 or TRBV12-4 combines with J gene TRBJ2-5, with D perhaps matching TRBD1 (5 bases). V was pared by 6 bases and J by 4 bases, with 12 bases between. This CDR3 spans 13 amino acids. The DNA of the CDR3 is TGTGCCAGCAGCCACGGACAAGCAGAGACCCAGTACTTC. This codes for CASSHGQAETQYF.